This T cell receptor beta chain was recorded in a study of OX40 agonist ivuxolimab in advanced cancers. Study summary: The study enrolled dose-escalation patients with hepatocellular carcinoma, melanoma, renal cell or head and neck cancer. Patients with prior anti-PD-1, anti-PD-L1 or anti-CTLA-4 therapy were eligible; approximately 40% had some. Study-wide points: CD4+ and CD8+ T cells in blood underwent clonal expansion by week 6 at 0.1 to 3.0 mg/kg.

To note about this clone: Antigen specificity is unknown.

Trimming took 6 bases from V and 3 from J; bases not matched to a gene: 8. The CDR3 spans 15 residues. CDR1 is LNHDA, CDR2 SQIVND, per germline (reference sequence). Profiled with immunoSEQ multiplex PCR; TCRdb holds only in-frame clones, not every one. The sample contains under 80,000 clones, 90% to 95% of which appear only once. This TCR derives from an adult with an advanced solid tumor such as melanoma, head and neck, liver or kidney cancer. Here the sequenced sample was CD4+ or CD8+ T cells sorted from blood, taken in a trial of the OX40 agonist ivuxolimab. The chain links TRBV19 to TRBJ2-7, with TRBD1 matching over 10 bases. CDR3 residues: CASSPTDRGLYEQYF. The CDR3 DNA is TGTGCCAGTAGCCCTACCGACAGGGGGCTCTACGAGCAGTACTTC.